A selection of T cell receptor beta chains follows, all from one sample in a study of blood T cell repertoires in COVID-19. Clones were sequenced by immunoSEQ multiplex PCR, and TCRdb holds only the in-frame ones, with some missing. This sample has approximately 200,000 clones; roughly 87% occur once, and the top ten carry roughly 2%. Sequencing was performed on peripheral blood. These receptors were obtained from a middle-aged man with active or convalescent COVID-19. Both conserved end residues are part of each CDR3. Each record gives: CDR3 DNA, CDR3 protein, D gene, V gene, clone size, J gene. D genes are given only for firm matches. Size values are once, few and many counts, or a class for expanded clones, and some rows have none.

TGCACCAGCAGCCGACCGAGACTAGCGGGGGGCCCTCACGGTACGCAGTATTTT	CTSSRPRLAGGPHGTQYF	.	TRBV1	.	TRBJ2-3
TGTGCCAGCAGCCAAGAGAGGGCGGGAGAAGAGACCCAGTACTTC	CASSQERAGEETQYF	TRBD2	TRBV3-1/TRBV3-2	.	TRBJ2-5
TGTGCCAGCATCCGGCTGGGGCTTATAACTGAAGCTTTCTTT	CASIRLGLITEAFF	.	TRBV28	once	TRBJ1-1
TGTGCCAGCAGTTTATACGGACAGAACACTGAAGCTTTCTTT	CASSLYGQNTEAFF	.	TRBV28	.	TRBJ1-1
TGTGCCATCAGTGACCCCGGGACTAGTTACAATGAGCAGTTCTTC	CAISDPGTSYNEQFF	TRBD2	TRBV10-3	.	TRBJ2-1
TGTGCCAGCAGGTCCCAGGGACTTAATGAAAAACTGTTTTTT	CASRSQGLNEKLFF	.	TRBV3-1/TRBV3-2	.	TRBJ1-4
TGTGCCAGCAGTTTTTTCCCAGATGAAGCTTTCTTT	CASSFFPDEAFF	.	TRBV12-3/TRBV12-4	.	TRBJ1-1
TGTGCCAGCAGTTTGCAGGGGGGTGTCAATCAGCCCCAGCATTTT	CASSLQGGVNQPQHF	TRBD1	TRBV27	.	TRBJ1-5
TGTGCCAGCAGGCCGGGACAGCTATACCATGAGCAGTTCTTC	CASRPGQLYHEQFF	TRBD1	TRBV2	.	TRBJ2-1
TGTGCCAGCAGTTTATCTCAGGGGGTCCGTGAAGCTTTCTTT	CASSLSQGVREAFF	TRBD1	TRBV28	few	TRBJ1-1
TGTGCCAGCAGCTTGACCCCGGTCGGGAAAAGTCAGCCCCAGCATTTT	CASSLTPVGKSQPQHF	.	TRBV5-8	once	TRBJ1-5
TGTGCCACCAGCAGAGATAGGGGGCTGGAAGCTTTCTTT	CATSRDRGLEAFF	TRBD1	TRBV15	.	TRBJ1-1
TGTGCCAGTAGTAAGGGGCCCCAGCTGAACACTGAAGCTTTCTTT	CASSKGPQLNTEAFF	.	TRBV19	few	TRBJ1-1
TGTGCCAGCAGCTCATTGGACAGTGGGGCTTTCTTT	CASSSLDSGAFF	.	TRBV5-4	.	TRBJ1-1
TGCGCCAGCAGCTTGGACAAGGCCCCGGGGGGAGCTTTCTTT	CASSLDKAPGGAFF	.	TRBV5-1	.	TRBJ1-1
TGTGCCAGCAGCGGCCAGGGCGGAGCTGGAAACACCATATATTTT	CASSGQGGAGNTIYF	.	TRBV2	.	TRBJ1-3
TGTGCCAGCAGGTCCTCCGGGACAGGGGGAGAAAAACTGTTTTTT	CASRSSGTGGEKLFF	TRBD1	TRBV6-5	few	TRBJ1-4
TGTGCCAGCAGCATGGGGCCAGGGAACTATGGCTACACCTTC	CASSMGPGNYGYTF	.	TRBV21-1	.	TRBJ1-2
TGCGGATTCCTAGAGACCTACGAGCAGTACTTC	CGFLETYEQYF	.	TRBV20-1	.	TRBJ2-7